Detailed here is one T cell receptor beta chain. The data were taken from a study of OX40 agonist ivuxolimab in advanced cancers. About the study: The mean age was approximately 60 years, ranging from about 20 to 79, with about 87% of participants male.

Only in-frame clones appear in the TCRdb table, and some are missing; sequencing was by immunoSEQ multiplex PCR. The table has about 34,000 clones, roughly 90% seen once; the top ten hold around 9%. The clonotype was recovered from an adult with an advanced solid tumor such as melanoma, head and neck, liver or kidney cancer. Source: CD4+ or CD8+ T cells sorted from blood, taken in a trial of the OX40 agonist ivuxolimab.

CDR3 nucleotides: TGTGCCATCGCAACACAGGGGATGAACACTGAAGCTTTCTTT. It is translated as CAIATQGMNTEAFF. V is TRBV10-3 and J is TRBJ1-1; 7 bases are a match to TRBD1. The V gene's germline CDR1 is ENHRY and CDR2 SYGVKD. This CDR3 is 14 amino acids long. With V trimmed by 8 bases and J by 0 bases, 6 bases remained unmatched.